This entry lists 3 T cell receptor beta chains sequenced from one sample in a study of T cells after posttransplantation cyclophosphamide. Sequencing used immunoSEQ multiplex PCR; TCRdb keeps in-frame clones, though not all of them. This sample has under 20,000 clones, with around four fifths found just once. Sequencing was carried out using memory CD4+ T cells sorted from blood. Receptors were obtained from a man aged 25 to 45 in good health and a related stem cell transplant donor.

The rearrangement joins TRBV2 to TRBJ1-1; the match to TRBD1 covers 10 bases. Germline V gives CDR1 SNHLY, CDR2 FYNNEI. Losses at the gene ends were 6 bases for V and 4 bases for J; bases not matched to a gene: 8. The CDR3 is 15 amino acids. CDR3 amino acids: CASRGQGTPGTEAFF. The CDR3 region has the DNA TGTGCCAGCAGGGGACAGGGGACCCCGGGCACTGAAGCTTTCTTT.

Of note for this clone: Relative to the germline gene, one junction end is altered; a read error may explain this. The CDR3: CASSLDSSGANVLTF. In DNA form, the CDR3 reads TGCGCCAGCAGTTTGGACAGCTCTGGGGCCAACGTCCTGACTTTC. The chain couples TRBV5-1 to TRBJ2-6; possible D gene TRBD1, 6 bases. CDR1 is SGHRS and CDR2 is YFSETQ in the germline V gene. CDR3 size: 15 residues.

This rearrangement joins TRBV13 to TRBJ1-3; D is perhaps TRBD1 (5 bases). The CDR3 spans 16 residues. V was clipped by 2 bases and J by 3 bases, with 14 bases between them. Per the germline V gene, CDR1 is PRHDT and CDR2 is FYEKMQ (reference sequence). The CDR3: CASSLRGRAYGNTIYF. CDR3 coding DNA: TGTGCCAGCAGCTTAAGGGGCAGGGCTTATGGAAACACCATATATTTT.